Here is one T cell receptor beta chain with its context. Its antigen is unidentified. The data are from a study of T cells in Graves' hyperthyroidism and ophthalmopathy. Study-level information: The authors collected peripheral blood at initial diagnosis, before any treatment. Study conclusions and caveats: Most clonotypes that expanded in the thyroid above 0.001 also showed up in blood.

Each diagnosis was grounded in clinical symptoms, serum thyroxine and TRAb, thyroid ultrasound, and orbital computed tomography. Cells are PBMCs isolated from more than 8.5 ml of fresh blood. Trimming took 3 bases from V and 8 from J, leaving 17 bases between them. The CDR3 covers 15 residues. Per the germline V gene, CDR1 is SGHVS and CDR2 is FQNEAQ. The TCR beta CDR3 regions underwent amplification using RNA transcripts as the source. RT-PCR in the first round (using the HTBI primer set) targeted the TCR CDR3. TCRdb reanalysed the multiplex PCR reads using MiXCR and keeps one entry per CDR3 protein. This sample has around 530,000 distinct CDR3 sequences, with roughly 18% found just once.

The TCR originated in a woman younger than 30 with Graves' ophthalmopathy. The material sequenced was blood. The chain combines TRBV7-8 with TRBJ2-1, with D tentatively TRBD1 (6 bases). Here the CDR3 reads CASSFRTESGDEQFF. The CDR3 nucleotides read TGTGCCAGCAGCTTCCGGACAGAGAGTGGCGATGAGCAGTTCTTC.